This T cell receptor beta chain was sequenced for a study of cytomegalovirus exposure and HLA in healthy donors. Overall study results and limits: CMV serostatus alone was available as immune exposure information. A later analysis reportedly found that, within productive TCRs, an Asian-associated ancestry cluster had fewer N-insertions than the mean observed across the approximately 660 donors. In an earlier analysis, most TCR beta V segments were productive about 87% or about 30% of the time.

Use of 60 Vbeta and 13 Jbeta primers characterized the PCR. The method was immunoSEQ multiplex PCR; TCRdb's version includes in-frame clones alone and lacks a portion of them. The sample yields approximately 210,000 clones, around 79% seen once. This CDR3 is built from 15 residues. In germline, CDR1 is SGHTA, CDR2 FQGTGA. Trimming cost V 5 bases and J 2 bases; bases outside gene matches: 3. On this clone: The antigen is unknown.

The V call is TRBV7-3, the J call TRBJ2-1; 10 nucleotides match TRBD1. The sequenced material came from PBMCs. The clonotype originates from a woman in her forties or fifties in good health and CMV-seronegative. The CDR3 DNA follows: TGTGCCAGCAGCGTGACAGGGGGCGCCTACAATGAGCAGTTCTTC. Its translation: CASSVTGGAYNEQFF.